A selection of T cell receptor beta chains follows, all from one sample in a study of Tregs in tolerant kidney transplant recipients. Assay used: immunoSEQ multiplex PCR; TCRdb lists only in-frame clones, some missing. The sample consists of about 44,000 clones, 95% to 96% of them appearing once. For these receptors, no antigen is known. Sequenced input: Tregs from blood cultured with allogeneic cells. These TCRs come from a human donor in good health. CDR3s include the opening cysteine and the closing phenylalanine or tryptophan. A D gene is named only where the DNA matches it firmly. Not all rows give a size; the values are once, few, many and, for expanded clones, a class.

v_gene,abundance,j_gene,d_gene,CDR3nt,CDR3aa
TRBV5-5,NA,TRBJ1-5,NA,TGTGCCAGCAGCCAAGGAGGGGCTATGAATCAGCCCCAGCATTTT,CASSQGGAMNQPQHF
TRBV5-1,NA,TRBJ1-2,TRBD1,TGCGCCAGCAGCTCTACAGGGGTTCCTCAAGGCTACACCTTC,CASSSTGVPQGYTF
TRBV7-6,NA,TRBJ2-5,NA,TGTGCCAGCAGCTTAGCGCAAGAGACCCAGTACTTC,CASSLAQETQYF
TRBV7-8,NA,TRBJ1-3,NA,TGTGCCAGCAGCTTACGTCGTGCCGTGGCTGGAAACACCATATATTTT,CASSLRRAVAGNTIYF
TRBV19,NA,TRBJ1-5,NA,TGTGCCAGTATGTTTGCCAGGGCTAGCAATCAGCCCCAGCATTTT,CASMFARASNQPQHF
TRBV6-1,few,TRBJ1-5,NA,TGTGCCAGCAGAATCAGCAATCAGCCCCAGCATTTT,CASRISNQPQHF
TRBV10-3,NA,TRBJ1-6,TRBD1,TGTGCCATCAAAGGCACAGGGGATAATTCACCCCTCCACTTT,CAIKGTGDNSPLHF
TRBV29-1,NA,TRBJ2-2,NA,TGCAGCGTTGAAATGGTGGGTAAAGGCACCGGGGAGCTGTTTTTT,CSVEMVGKGTGELFF
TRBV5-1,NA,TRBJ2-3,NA,TGCGCCAGCAGCTTGGAGCGTAACACAGATACGCAGTATTTT,CASSLERNTDTQYF
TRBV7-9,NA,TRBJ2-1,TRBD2,TGTGCCAGCAGCTTAGGCGGGGGGGCCATTAATGAGCAGTTCTTC,CASSLGGGAINEQFF